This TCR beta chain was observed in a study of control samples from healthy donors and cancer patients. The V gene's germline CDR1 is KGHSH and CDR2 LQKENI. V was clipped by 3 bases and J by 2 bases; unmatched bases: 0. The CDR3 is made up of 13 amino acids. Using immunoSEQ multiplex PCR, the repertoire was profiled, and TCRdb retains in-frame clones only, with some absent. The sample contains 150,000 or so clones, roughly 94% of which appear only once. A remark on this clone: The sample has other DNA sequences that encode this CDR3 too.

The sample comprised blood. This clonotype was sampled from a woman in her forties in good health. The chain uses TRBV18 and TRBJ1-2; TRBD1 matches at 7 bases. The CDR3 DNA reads TGTGCCAGCTCACCGGGACAGAACTATGGCTACACCTTC. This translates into CASSPGQNYGYTF.